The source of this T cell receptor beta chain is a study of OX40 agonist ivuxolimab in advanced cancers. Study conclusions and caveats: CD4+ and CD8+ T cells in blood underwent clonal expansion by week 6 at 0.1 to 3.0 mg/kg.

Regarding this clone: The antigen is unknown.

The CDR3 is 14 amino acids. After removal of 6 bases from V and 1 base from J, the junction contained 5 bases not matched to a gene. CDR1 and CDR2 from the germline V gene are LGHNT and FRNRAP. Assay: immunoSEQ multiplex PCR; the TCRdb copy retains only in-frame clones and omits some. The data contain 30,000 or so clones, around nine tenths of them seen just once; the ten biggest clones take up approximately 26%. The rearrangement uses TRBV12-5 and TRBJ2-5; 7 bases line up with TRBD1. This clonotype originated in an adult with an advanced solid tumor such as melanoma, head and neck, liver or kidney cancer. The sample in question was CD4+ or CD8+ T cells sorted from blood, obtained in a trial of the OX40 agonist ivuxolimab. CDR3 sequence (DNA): TGTGCTAGTGGACTGCACAGGGGCCAAGAGACCCAGTACTTC. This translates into CASGLHRGQETQYF. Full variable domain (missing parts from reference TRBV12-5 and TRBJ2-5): DARVTQTPRHKVTEMGQEVTMRCQPILGHNTVFWYRQTMMQGLELLAYFRNRAPLDDSGMPKDRFSAEMPDATLATLKIQPSEPRDSAVYFCASGLHRGQETQYFGPGTRLLVL.